This T cell receptor beta chain was profiled in a study of control samples from healthy donors and cancer patients. This CDR3 contains 10 residues. Trimming removed 10 bases at V and 12 bases at J, with 14 bases between. The assay was immunoSEQ multiplex PCR, and TCRdb's table has in-frame clones only and misses some. Here the sample spans 110,000 to 150,000 clones, about nine tenths being singletons. This TCR was recovered from a man between 25 and 39 years old in good health. Source material: blood. The genes are TRBV12-3 or TRBV12-4 and TRBJ2-3; a weak D match, TRBD1 (5 bases). DNA for the CDR3: TGTGCCAATGACAGCCGCCCCCAGTATTTT. Translating it yields CANDSRPQYF.